A selection of T cell receptor beta chains follows, all from one sample in a study of beta chain features in type 1 diabetes. Libraries were prepared by immunoSEQ multiplex PCR; TCRdb keeps only in-frame clonotypes and omits some of them. Of around 40,000 clones listed, approximately 72% are singletons. The sequenced material came from Tregs from blood. These receptors originate from a woman between 18 and 30 years old with type 1 diabetes. Each CDR3 is given with its conserved first and last residue.

j_gene	v_gene	CDR3aa
TRBJ2-5	TRBV28	CASSSAGTSGRWGLETQYF
TRBJ1-1	TRBV29-1	CSAGRTDRTEAFF
TRBJ2-1	TRBV6-5	CASRQTGVINEQFF
TRBJ2-1	TRBV10-3	CAISIGLAGGSEQFF
TRBJ1-1	TRBV10-3	CAISDGGQSNTEAFF
TRBJ2-5	TRBV6-6	CASSKGQGRETQYF
TRBJ2-2	TRBV6-5	CASSSGGAGTGELFF
TRBJ1-4	TRBV4-2	CASSQSGTANEKLFF
TRBJ1-1	TRBV4-3	CASSQDDVNSGEAFF
TRBJ2-1	TRBV6-1	CASSDRVGGQGNINEQFF
TRBJ2-7	TRBV28	CASSLGRGPTYEQYF
TRBJ2-5	TRBV18	CASSPLPGQGGETQYF
TRBJ1-2	TRBV7-2	CASSLLEQGLGYTF
TRBJ2-7	TRBV6-1	CASSPTGQGSDEQYF
TRBJ2-7	TRBV11-2	CASSPGTSYFYEQYF
TRBJ2-1	TRBV4-3	CASSQGVAGVFSNEQFF
TRBJ2-1	TRBV11-3	CASSRRAGNSYNEQFF
TRBJ2-1	TRBV7-3	CASSLPGQGPNEQFF
TRBJ2-3	TRBV5-1	CASSFPRGDTDTQYF
TRBJ1-1	TRBV5-4	CASSLGQGSGTEAFF
TRBJ2-7	TRBV6-6	CASLDRPYEQYF
TRBJ2-7	TRBV6-5	CASSSWGQGSYEQYF
TRBJ2-7	TRBV5-1	CASSLGDIGYEQYF
TRBJ1-3	TRBV7-9	CASSLPQGLGNTIYF
TRBJ2-6	TRBV15	CATSRDWSSGANVLTF
TRBJ1-5	TRBV29-1	CSVCYRDRLPISNQPQHF
TRBJ2-7	TRBV7-2	CASSSGQVSEQYF
TRBJ2-1	TRBV5-6	CASSFTGVGKNEQFF
TRBJ2-1	TRBV10-3	CAISEPPGGKSNNEQFF
TRBJ1-5	TRBV6-1	CASRRADQPQHF
TRBJ2-5	TRBV6-1	CASILDRVKETQYF
TRBJ2-2	TRBV5-4	CASSFGPRETGELFF
TRBJ2-1	TRBV5-1	CASRNPIYNEQFF
TRBJ2-5	TRBV18	CASSEGLQETQYF
TRBJ2-2	TRBV5-1	CASSLERTNTGELFF
TRBJ2-7	TRBV5-6	CASSSLDRAHEQYF